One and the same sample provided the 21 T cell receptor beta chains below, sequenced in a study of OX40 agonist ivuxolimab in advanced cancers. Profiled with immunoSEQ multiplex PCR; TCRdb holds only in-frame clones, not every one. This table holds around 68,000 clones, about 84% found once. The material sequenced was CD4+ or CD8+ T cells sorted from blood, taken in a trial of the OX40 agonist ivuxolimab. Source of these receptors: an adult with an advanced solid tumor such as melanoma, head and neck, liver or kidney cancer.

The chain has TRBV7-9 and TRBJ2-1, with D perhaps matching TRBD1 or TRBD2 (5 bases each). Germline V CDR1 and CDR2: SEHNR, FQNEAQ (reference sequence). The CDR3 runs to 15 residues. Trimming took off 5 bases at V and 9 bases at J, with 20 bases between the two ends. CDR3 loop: CASSQLSGGEGEQFF. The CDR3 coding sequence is TGTGCCAGCAGCCAACTTTCTGGGGGAGAGGGTGAGCAGTTCTTC.

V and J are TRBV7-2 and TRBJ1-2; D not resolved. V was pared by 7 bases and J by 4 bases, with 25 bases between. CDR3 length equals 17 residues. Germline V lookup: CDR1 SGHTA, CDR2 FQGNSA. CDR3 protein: CASTTPQTTITRYGYTF. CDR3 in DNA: TGTGCCAGCACCACCCCTCAGACGACTATCACCCGCTATGGCTACACCTTC.

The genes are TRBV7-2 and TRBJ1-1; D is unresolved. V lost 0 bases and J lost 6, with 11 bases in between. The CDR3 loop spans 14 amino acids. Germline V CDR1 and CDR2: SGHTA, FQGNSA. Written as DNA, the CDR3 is TGTGCCAGCAGCTTAGCTTGGACCGGCGCTGAAGCTTTCTTT. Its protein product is CASSLAWTGAEAFF. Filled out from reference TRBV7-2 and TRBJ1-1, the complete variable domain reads GAGVSQSPSNKVTEKGKDVELRCDPISGHTALYWYRQSLGQGLEFLIYFQGNSAPDKSGLPSDRFSAERTGGSVSTLTIQRTQQEDSAVYLCASSLAWTGAEAFFGQGTRLTVV.

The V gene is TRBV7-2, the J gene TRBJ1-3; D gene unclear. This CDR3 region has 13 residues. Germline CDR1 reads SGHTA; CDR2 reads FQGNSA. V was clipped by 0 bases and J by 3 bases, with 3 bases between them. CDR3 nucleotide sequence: TGTGCCAGCAGCTTAGCGCATGGAAACACCATATATTTT. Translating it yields CASSLAHGNTIYF.

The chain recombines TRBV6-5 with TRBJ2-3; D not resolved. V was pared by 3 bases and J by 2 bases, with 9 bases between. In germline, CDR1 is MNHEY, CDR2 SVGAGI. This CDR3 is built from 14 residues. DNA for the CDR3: TGTGCCAGCAGTTATCGGCAGCACACAGATACGCAGTATTTT. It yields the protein CASSYRQHTDTQYF.

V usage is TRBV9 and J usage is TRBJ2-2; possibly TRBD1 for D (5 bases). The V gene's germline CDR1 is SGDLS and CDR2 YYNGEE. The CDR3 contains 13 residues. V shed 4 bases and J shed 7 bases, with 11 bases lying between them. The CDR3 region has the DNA TGTGCCAGCAGCCGGGCAGGGCACGGGGAGCTGTTTTTT. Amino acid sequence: CASSRAGHGELFF. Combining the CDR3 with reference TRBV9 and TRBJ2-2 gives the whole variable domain DSGVTQTPKHLITATGQRVTLRCSPRSGDLSVYWYQQSLDQGLQFLIQYYNGEERAKGNILERFSAQQFPDLHSELNLSSLELGDSALYFCASSRAGHGELFFGEGSRLTVL.

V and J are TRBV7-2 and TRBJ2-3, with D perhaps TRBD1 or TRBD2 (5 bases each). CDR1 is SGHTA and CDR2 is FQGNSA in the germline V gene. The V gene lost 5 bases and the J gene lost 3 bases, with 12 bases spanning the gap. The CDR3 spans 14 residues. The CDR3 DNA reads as TGTGCCAGCAGCCCGGGGCCCTCTACAGATACGCAGTATTTT. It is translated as CASSPGPSTDTQYF. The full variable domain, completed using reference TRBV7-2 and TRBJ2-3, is GAGVSQSPSNKVTEKGKDVELRCDPISGHTALYWYRQSLGQGLEFLIYFQGNSAPDKSGLPSDRFSAERTGGSVSTLTIQRTQQEDSAVYLCASSPGPSTDTQYFGPGTRLTVL.

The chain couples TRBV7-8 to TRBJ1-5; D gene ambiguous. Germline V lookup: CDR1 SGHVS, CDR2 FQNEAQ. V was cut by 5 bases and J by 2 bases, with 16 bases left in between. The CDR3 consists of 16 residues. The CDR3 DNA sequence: TGTGCCAGCAGCCCTCGGACCCTCAGAGGCAATCAGCCCCAGCATTTT. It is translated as CASSPRTLRGNQPQHF.

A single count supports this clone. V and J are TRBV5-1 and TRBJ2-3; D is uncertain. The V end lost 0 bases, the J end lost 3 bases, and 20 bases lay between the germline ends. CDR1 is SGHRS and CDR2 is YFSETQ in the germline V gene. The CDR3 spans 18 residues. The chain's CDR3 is CASSLGLSTPRRTDTQYF. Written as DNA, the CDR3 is TGCGCCAGCAGCTTGGGGTTGTCGACTCCCCGGCGGACAGATACGCAGTATTTT.

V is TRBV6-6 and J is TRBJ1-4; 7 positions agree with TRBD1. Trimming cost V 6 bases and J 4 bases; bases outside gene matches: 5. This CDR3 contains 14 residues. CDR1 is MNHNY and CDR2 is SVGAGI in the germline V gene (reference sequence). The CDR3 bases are TGTGCCAGCAGCGACCGGGACAGTAATGAAAAACTGTTTTTT. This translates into CASSDRDSNEKLFF.

The CDR3 DNA sequence: TGCGCCAGCAGCCGGACCGGGACAGGGGACCACGGGAGGACTGAAGCTTTCTTT. Its translation is CASSRTGTGDHGRTEAFF. This rearrangement joins TRBV4-1 to TRBJ1-1; 10 bases map to TRBD1. CDR1 MGHRA and CDR2 YSYEKL come from the germline V gene. Trimming at V came to 4 bases and at J to 5 bases, leaving 16 bases not matched to a gene. This CDR3 is 18 amino acids long.

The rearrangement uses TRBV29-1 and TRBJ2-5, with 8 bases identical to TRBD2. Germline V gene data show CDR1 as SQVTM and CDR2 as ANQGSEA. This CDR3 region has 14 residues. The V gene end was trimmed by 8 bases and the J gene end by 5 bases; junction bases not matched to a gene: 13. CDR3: CSSIWPGLGETQYF. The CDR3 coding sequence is TGCAGCTCCATTTGGCCGGGACTAGGGGAGACCCAGTACTTC.

CDR3 sequence: CASSPPGGLFSPLHF. The CDR3 coding sequence is TGTGCCAGCTCACCACCGGGGGGGCTTTTTTCACCCCTCCACTTT. The chain employs TRBV18 and TRBJ1-6, with D possibly TRBD1 on 6 matching bases. The CDR3 length is 15 residues. Germline V gene data show CDR1 as KGHSH and CDR2 as LQKENI. The V gene lost 0 bases and the J gene lost 9 bases, with 12 bases spanning the gap.

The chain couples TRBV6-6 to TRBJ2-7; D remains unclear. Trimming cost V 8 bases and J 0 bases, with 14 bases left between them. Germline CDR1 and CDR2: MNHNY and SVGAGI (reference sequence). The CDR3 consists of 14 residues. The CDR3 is CASRLNGPSYEQYF. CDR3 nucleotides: TGTGCCAGCCGACTCAATGGTCCCTCCTACGAGCAGTACTTC.

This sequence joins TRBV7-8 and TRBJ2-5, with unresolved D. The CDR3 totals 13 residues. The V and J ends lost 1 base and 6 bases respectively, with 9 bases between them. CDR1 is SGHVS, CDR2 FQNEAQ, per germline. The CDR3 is CASSLDRVKTQYF. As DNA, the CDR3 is TGTGCCAGCAGCTTAGATAGGGTGAAGACCCAGTACTTC.

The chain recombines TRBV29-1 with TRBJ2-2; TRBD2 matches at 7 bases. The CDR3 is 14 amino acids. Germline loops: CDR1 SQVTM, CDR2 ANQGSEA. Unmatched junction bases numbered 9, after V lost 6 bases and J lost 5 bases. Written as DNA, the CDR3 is TGCAGCGTCCTGGAGCGGGATACGACCGGGGAGCTGTTTTTT. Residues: CSVLERDTTGELFF.

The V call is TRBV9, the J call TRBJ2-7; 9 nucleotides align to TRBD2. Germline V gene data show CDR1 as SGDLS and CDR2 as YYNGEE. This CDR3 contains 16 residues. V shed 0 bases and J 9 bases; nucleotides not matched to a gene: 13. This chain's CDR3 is CASSVASGARLSVQYF. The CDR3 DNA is TGTGCCAGCAGCGTAGCTAGCGGGGCACGCCTTAGCGTGCAGTACTTC.

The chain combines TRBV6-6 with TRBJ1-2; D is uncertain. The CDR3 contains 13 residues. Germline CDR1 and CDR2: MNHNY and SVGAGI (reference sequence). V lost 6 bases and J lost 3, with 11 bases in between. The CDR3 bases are TGTGCCAGCAGAACGAGGGTAGACTATGGCTACACCTTC. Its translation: CASRTRVDYGYTF.

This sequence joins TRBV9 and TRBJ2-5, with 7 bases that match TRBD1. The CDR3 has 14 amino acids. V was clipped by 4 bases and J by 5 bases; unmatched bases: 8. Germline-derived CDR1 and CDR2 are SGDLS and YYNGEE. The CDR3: CASSPRQGAETQYF. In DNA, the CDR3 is TGTGCCAGCAGCCCCCGACAGGGAGCCGAGACCCAGTACTTC.

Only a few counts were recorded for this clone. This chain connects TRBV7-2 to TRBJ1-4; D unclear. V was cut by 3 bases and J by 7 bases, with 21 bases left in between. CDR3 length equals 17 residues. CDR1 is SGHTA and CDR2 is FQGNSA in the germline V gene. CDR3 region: CASSLSVLPGSSEKLFF. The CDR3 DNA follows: TGTGCCAGCAGCTTGAGTGTGCTACCCGGATCGAGTGAAAAACTGTTTTTT.

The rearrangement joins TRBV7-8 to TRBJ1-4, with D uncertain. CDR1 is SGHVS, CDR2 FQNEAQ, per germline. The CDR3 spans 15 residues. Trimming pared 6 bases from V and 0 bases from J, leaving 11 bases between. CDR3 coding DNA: TGTGCCAGCAGTCCTCTGGTTGCAACTAATGAAAAACTGTTTTTT. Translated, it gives CASSPLVATNEKLFF. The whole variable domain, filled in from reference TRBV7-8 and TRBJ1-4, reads GAGVSQSPRYKVAKRGQDVALRCDPISGHVSLFWYQQALGQGPEFLTYFQNEAQLDKSGLPSDRFFAERPEGSVSTLKIQRTQQEDSAVYLCASSPLVATNEKLFFGSGTQLSVL.